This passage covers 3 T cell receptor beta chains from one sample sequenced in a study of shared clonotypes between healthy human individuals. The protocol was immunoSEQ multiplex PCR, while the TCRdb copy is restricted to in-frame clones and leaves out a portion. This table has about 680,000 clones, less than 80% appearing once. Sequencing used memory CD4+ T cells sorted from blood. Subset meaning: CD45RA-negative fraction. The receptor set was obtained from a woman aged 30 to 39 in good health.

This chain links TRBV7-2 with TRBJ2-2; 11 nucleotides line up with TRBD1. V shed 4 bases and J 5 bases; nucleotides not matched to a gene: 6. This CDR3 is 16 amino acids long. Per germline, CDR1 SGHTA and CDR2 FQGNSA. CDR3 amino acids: CASSSGQGARTGELFF. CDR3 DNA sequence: TGTGCCAGCAGCTCCGGACAGGGGGCGCGGACCGGGGAGCTGTTTTTT.

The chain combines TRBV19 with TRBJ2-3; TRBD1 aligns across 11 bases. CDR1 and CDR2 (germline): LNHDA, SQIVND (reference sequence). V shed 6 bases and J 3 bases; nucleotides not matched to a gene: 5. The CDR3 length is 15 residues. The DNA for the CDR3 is TGTGCCAGTAGGGGACAGGGGGAGGTTACAGATACGCAGTATTTT. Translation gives CASRGQGEVTDTQYF.

DNA of the CDR3: TGTGCCAGCAGCTTCCCAGGGGGCGCGACAGGAAACACCATATATTTT. Residues: CASSFPGGATGNTIYF. The chain has TRBV9 and TRBJ1-3; TRBD1 aligns across 8 bases. V shed 4 bases and J 4 bases; nucleotides not matched to a gene: 10. CDR1 and CDR2 (germline): SGDLS, YYNGEE. The CDR3 has 16 residues.